This TCR beta chain originates from a study of CD8 T cells in ankylosing spondylitis. Study-wide points: Past studies reported some motif variants in reactive arthritis synovial fluid and blood. Disease-associated clones were reportedly significantly overrepresented in matched ankylosing spondylitis synovial fluid.

About this clonotype itself: Its antigen is not identified.

V shed 5 bases, J shed 1 base, and the junction held 4 bases outside the gene matches. This CDR3 is built from 14 residues. The germline V gene encodes CDR1 DFQATT and CDR2 SNEGSKA (reference sequence). Library preparation for TCR beta used quantitative 5'-RACE with molecular barcodes. TCRdb ran MiXCR on the 5' RACE reads and lists one entry per CDR3 protein. The sample consists of 300,000 to 350,000 distinct CDR3 sequences, 20% of them appearing once. Source material: blood, either unsorted or a sorted T cell fraction (not recorded which). The chain joins TRBV20-1 to TRBJ1-4, with TRBD1 matching over 7 bases. The clonotype comes from a female donor with ankylosing spondylitis or in good health (not recorded which). In nucleotides, the CDR3 is TGCAGTGCTCAGGGGGGGGGAACTAATGAAAAACTGTTTTTT. Encoded protein: CSAQGGGTNEKLFF.